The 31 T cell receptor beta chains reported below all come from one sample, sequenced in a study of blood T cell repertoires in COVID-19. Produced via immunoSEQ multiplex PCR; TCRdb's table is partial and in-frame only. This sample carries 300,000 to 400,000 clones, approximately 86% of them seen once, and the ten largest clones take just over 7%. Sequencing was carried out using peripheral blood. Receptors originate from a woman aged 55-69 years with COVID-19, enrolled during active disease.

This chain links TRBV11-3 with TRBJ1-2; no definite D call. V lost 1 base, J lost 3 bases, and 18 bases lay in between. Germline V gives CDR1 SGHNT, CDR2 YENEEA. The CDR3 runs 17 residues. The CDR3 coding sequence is TGTGCCAGCAGCTTAGGTTCGTGGCTTTCATACGACTATGGCTACACCTTC. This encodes CASSLGSWLSYDYGYTF.

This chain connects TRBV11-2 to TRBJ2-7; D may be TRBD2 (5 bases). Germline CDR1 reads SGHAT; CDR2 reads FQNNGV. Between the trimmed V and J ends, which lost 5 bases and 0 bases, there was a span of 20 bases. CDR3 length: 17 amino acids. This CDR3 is CASSPPRGRPDSYEQYF. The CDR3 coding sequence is TGTGCCAGCAGCCCCCCTCGCGGGCGGCCAGACTCCTACGAGCAGTACTTC.

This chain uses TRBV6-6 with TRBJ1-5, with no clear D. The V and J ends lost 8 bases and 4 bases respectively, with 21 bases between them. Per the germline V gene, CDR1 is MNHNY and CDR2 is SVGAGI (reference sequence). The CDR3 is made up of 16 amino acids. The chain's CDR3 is CASGMVPSRGNQPQHF. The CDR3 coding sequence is TGTGCCAGCGGGATGGTACCGTCCCGGGGAAATCAGCCCCAGCATTTT.

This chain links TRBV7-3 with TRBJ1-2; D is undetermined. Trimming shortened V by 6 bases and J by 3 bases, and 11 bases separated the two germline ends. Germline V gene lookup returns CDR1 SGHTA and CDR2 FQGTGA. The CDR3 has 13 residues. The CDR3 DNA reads TGTGCCAGCAGTCCCGGGTTGGACTATGGCTACACCTTC. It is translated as CASSPGLDYGYTF.

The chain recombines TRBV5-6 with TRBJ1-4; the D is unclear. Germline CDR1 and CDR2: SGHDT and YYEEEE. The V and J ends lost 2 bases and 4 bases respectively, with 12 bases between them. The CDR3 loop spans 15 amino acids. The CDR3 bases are TGTGCCAGCAGCTTTCGGGAGGGTGGTAATGAAAAACTGTTTTTT. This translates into CASSFREGGNEKLFF.

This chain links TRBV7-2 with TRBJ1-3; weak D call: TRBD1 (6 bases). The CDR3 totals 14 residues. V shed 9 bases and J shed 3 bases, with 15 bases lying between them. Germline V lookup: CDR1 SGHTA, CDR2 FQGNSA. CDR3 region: CASPIIQGGNTIYF. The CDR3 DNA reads TGTGCCAGTCCGATTATACAGGGTGGAAACACCATATATTTT.

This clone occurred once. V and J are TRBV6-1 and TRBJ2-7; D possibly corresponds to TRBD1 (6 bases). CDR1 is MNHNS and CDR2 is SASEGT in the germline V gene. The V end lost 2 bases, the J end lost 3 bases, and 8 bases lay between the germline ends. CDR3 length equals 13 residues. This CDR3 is CASSESGHYEQYF. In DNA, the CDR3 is TGTGCCAGCAGTGAATCGGGACACTACGAGCAGTACTTC.

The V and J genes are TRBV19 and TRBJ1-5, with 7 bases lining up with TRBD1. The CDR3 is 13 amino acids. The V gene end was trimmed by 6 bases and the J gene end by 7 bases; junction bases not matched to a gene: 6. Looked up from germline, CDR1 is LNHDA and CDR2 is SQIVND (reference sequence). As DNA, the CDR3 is TGTGCCAGTAGCGGACAGGTGTCCCAGCCCCAGCATTTT. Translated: CASSGQVSQPQHF. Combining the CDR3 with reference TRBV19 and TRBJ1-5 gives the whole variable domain DGGITQSPKYLFRKEGQNVTLSCEQNLNHDAMYWYRQDPGQGLRLIYYSQIVNDFQKGDIAEGYSVSREKKESFPLTVTSAQKNPTAFYLCASSGQVSQPQHFGDGTRLSIL.

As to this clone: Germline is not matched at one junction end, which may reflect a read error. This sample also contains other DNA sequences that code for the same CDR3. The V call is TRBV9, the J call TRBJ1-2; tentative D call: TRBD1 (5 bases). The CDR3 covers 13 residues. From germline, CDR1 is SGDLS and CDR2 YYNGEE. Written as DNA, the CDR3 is TGTGCCAGCAGTGTAGACAGTAACTATGGCTACACCTTC. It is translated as CASSVDSNYGYTF.

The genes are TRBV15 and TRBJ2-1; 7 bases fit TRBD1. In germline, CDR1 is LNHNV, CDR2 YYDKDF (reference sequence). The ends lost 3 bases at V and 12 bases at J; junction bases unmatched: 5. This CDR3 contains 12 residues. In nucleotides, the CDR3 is TGTGCCACCAGCAGGGACAACAGGGGGCAGTTCTTC. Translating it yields CATSRDNRGQFF. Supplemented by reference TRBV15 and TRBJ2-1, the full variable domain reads DAMVIQNPRYQVTQFGKPVTLSCSQTLNHNVMYWYQQKSSQAPKLLFHYYDKDFNNEADTPDNFQSRRPNTSFCFLDIRSPGLGDTAMYLCATSRDNRGQFFGPGTRLTVL.

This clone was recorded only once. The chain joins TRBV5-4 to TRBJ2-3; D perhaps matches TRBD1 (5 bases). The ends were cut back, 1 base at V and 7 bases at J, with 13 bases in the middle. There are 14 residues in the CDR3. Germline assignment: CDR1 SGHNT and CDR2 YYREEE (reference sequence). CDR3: CASSLSGTGNTQYF. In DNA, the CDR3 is TGTGCCAGCAGCTTGTCGGGTACAGGCAATACGCAGTATTTT. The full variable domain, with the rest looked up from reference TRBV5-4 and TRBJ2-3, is ETGVTQSPTHLIKTRGQQVTLRCSSQSGHNTVSWYQQALGQGPQFIFQYYREEENGRGNFPPRFSGLQFPNYSSELNVNALELDDSALYLCASSLSGTGNTQYFGPGTRLTVL.

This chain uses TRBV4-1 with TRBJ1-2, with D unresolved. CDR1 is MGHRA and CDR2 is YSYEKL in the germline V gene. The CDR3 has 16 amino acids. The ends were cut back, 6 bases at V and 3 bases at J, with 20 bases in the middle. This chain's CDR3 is CASRIGVGGSDYGYTF. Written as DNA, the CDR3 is TGCGCCAGCAGAATCGGGGTGGGAGGGAGCGACTATGGCTACACCTTC.

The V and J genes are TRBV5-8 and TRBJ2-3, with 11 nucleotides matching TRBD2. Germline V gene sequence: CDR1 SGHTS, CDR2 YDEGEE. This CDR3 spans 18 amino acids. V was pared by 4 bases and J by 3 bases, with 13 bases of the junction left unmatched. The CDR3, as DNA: TGTGCCAGCAGCCGAGGAACTTTCCCTAGCGGGGGGACAGATACGCAGTATTTT. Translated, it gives CASSRGTFPSGGTDTQYF.

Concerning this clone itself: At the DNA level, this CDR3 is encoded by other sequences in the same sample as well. CDR3 in amino acids: CASSVLGQGNYGYTF. The CDR3, as DNA: TGTGCCAGCAGCGTATTGGGACAGGGAAACTATGGCTACACCTTC. J is TRBJ1-2 and V is TRBV9; 9 bases map to TRBD1. CDR3 size: 15 residues. Germline CDR1 reads SGDLS; CDR2 reads YYNGEE. J was trimmed by 2 bases and V by 1 base; bases with no gene match: 3.

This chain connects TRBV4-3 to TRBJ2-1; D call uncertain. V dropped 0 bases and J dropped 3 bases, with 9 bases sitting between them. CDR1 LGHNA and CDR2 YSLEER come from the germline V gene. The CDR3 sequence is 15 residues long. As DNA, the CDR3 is TGCGCCAGCAGCCAAGATCTCCTAGACTACAATGAGCAGTTCTTC. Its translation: CASSQDLLDYNEQFF.

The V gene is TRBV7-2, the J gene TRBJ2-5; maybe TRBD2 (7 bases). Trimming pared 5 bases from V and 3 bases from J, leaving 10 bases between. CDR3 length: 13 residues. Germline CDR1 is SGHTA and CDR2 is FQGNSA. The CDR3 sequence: CASSRGGEETQYF. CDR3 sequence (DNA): TGTGCCAGCAGCAGGGGGGGAGAAGAGACCCAGTACTTC.

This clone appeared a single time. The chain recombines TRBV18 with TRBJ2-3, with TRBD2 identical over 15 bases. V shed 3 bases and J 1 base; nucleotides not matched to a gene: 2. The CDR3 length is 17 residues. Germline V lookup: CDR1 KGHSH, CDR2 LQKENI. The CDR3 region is CASSPRTSGGGTDTQYF. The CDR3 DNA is TGTGCCAGCTCACCTCGGACTAGCGGGGGGGGCACAGATACGCAGTATTTT.

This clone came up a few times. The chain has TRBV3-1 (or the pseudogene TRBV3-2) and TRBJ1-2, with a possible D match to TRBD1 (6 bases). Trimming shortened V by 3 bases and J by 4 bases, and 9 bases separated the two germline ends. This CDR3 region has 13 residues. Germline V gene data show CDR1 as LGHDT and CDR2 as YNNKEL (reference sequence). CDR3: CASSQRGTYGYTF. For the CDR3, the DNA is TGTGCCAGCAGCCAGAGGGGGACCTATGGCTACACCTTC.

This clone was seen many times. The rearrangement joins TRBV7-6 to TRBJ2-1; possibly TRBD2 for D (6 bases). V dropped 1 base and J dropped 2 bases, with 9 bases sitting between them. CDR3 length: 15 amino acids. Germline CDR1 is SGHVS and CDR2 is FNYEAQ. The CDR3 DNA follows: TGTGCCAGCAGCTTAGGTAGCGGTCCCTACAATGAGCAGTTCTTC. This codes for CASSLGSGPYNEQFF.

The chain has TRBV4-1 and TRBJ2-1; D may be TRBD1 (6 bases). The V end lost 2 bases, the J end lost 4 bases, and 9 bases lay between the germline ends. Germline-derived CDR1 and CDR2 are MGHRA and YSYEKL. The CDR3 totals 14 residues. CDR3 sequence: CASSQIQGYNEQFF. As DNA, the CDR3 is TGCGCCAGCAGCCAAATTCAGGGGTACAATGAGCAGTTCTTC.

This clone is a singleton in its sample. The CDR3 loop reads CASSLFGSRETQYF. The CDR3 DNA follows: TGTGCCAGCAGCTTGTTTGGTAGCCGGGAGACCCAGTACTTC. The chain couples TRBV5-4 to TRBJ2-5; no clear D. This CDR3 region has 14 residues. The V gene lost 1 base and the J gene lost 5 bases, with 12 bases spanning the gap. Germline V gene lookup returns CDR1 SGHNT and CDR2 YYREEE (reference sequence). Full variable domain (outside the CDR3, taken from reference TRBV5-4 and TRBJ2-5): ETGVTQSPTHLIKTRGQQVTLRCSSQSGHNTVSWYQQALGQGPQFIFQYYREEENGRGNFPPRFSGLQFPNYSSELNVNALELDDSALYLCASSLFGSRETQYFGPGTRLLVL.

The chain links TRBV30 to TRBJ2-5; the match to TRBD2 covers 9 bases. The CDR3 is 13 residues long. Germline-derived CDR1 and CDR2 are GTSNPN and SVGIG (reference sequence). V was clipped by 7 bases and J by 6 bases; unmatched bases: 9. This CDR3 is CASASTSGQTQYF. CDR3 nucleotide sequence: TGTGCCTCCGCTTCGACTAGCGGACAGACCCAGTACTTC.

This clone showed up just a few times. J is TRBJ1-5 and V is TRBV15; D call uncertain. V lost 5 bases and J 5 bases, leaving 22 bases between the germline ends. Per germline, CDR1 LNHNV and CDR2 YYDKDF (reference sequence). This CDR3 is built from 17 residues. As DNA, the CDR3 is TGTGCCACCAGCCCAGTTGTGACGGCCGCTCGGGATCAGCCCCAGCATTTT. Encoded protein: CATSPVVTAARDQPQHF.

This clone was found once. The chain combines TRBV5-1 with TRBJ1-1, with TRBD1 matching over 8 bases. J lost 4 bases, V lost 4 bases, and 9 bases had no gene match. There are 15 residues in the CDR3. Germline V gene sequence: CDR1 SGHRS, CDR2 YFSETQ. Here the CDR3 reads CASSLVTGASTEAFF. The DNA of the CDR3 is TGCGCCAGCAGCCTTGTGACAGGGGCGAGCACTGAAGCTTTCTTT.

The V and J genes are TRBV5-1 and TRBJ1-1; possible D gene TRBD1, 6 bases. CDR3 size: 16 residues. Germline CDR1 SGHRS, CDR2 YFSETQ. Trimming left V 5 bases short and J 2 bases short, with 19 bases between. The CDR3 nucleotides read TGCGCCAGCAGGCAGTTGCTATCGGGGGGCAACACTGAAGCTTTCTTT. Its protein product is CASRQLLSGGNTEAFF.

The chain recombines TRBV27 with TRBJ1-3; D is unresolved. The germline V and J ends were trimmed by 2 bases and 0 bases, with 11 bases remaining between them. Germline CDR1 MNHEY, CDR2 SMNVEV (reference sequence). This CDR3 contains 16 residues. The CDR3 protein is CASSLGPGSSGNTIYF. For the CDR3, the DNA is TGTGCCAGCAGTTTAGGTCCGGGATCCTCTGGAAACACCATATATTTT.

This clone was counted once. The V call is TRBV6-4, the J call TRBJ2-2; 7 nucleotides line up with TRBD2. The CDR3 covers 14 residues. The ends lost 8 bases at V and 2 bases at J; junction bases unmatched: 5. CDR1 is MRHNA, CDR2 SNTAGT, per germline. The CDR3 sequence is CASGRDYNTGELFF. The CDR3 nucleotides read TGTGCCAGCGGGCGGGACTACAACACCGGGGAGCTGTTTTTT.

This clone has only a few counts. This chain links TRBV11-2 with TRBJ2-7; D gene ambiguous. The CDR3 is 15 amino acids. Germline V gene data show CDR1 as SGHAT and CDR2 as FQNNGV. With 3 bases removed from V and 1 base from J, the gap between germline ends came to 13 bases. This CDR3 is CASSFGPGLSYEQYF. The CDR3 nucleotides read TGTGCCAGCAGCTTTGGGCCTGGGTTATCCTACGAGCAGTACTTC.

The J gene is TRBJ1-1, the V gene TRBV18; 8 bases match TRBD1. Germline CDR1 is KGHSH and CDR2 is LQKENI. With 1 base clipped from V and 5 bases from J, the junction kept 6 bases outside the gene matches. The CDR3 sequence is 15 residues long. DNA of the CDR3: TGTGCCAGCTCACCACTTACGACAGGGGTGACTGAAGCTTTCTTT. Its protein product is CASSPLTTGVTEAFF.

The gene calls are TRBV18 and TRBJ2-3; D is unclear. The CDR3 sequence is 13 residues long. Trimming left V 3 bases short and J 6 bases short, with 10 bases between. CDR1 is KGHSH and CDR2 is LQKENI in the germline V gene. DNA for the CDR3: TGTGCCAGCTCACCTTCCGTCGGGGATACGCAGTATTTT. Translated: CASSPSVGDTQYF.

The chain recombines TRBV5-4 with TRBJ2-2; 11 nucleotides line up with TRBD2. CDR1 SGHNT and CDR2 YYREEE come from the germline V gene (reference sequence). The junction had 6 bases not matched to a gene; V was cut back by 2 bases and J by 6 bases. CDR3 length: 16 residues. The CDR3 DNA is TGTGCCAGCAGCTTAGGGAGTAGCGGGGGGGCCGGGGAGCTGTTTTTT. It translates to CASSLGSSGGAGELFF.